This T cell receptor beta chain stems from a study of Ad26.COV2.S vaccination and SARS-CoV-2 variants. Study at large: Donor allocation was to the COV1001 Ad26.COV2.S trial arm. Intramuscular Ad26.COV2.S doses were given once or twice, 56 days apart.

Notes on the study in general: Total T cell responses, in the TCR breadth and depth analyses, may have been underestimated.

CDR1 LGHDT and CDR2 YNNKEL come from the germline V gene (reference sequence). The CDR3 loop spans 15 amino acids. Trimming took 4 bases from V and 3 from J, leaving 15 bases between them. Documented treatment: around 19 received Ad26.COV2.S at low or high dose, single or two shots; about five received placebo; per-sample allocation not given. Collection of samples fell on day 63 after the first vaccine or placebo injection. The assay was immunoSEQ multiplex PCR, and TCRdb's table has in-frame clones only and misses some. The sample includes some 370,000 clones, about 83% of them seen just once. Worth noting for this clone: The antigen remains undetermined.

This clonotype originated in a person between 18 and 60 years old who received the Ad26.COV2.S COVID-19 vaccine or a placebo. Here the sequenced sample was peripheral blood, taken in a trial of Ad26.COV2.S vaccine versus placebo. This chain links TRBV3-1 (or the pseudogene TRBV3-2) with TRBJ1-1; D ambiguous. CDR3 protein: CASSPSYASHTEAFF. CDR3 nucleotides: TGTGCCAGCAGCCCCTCTTACGCGTCCCACACTGAAGCTTTCTTT.